The rows below give T cell receptor beta chains drawn from one sample of a study of CD8 T cells in ankylosing spondylitis. TCRdb passed the 5' RACE reads through MiXCR, listing each CDR3 protein once. The sample holds 700,000 to 1,000,000 distinct CDR3 sequences, about 11% seen once. Sequencing was done on a sample of blood, either unsorted or a sorted T cell fraction (not recorded which). The receptor set was obtained from a male donor with ankylosing spondylitis. Each CDR3 is given with its conserved first and last residue. Each record gives: V gene, J gene, D gene, clone size, CDR3 protein, CDR3 DNA. The D gene is left open where the match is weak. Clone size, where shown, is once, few, many, or a class for clones that have expanded.

v_gene: TRBV20-1
j_gene: TRBJ2-7
d_gene: TRBD2
abundance: few
CDR3aa: CSAMDRSSGRVSYEQYF
CDR3nt: TGCAGTGCTATGGATAGGTCTAGCGGGAGGGTCTCCTACGAGCAGTACTTC

v_gene: TRBV20-1
j_gene: TRBJ1-2
d_gene: .
abundance: few
CDR3aa: CSARTYPGYTF
CDR3nt: TGCAGTGCTAGGACATACCCTGGCTACACCTTT

v_gene: TRBV7-2
j_gene: TRBJ1-1
d_gene: .
abundance: few
CDR3aa: CASSLYGGATHGAFF
CDR3nt: TGTGCCAGCAGCTTGTATGGGGGCGCAACCCACGGAGCTTTCTTT

v_gene: TRBV5-1
j_gene: TRBJ2-3
d_gene: TRBD1
abundance: many
CDR3aa: CASSRGTGGPTDTQYF
CDR3nt: TGCGCCAGCAGCCGTGGGACAGGGGGACCCACAGATACGCAGTATTTT

v_gene: TRBV20-1
j_gene: TRBJ2-5
d_gene: .
abundance: few
CDR3aa: CSAIYRETQYF
CDR3nt: TGCAGTGCTATATACAGGGAGACCCAGTACTTC

v_gene: TRBV12-3/TRBV12-4
j_gene: TRBJ1-1
d_gene: TRBD1
abundance: .
CDR3aa: CASSSRTGRSEAFF
CDR3nt: TGTGCCAGCAGTTCCAGGACAGGGCGATCTGAAGCTTTCTTT

v_gene: TRBV7-6
j_gene: TRBJ2-5
d_gene: TRBD2
abundance: .
CDR3aa: CASSFLAGRTQETQYF
CDR3nt: TGTGCCAGCAGCTTTCTAGCGGGGCGTACCCAAGAGACCCAGTACTTC

v_gene: TRBV11-2
j_gene: TRBJ2-2
d_gene: TRBD2
abundance: few
CDR3aa: CASSPAYSSGENTGELFF
CDR3nt: TGTGCCAGCAGCCCCGCCTACTCTAGCGGGGAAAACACCGGGGAGCTGTTTTTT

v_gene: TRBV28
j_gene: TRBJ2-5
d_gene: TRBD2
abundance: .
CDR3aa: CASPYGLAGEETQYF
CDR3nt: TGTGCCAGCCCGTACGGACTAGCGGGAGAAGAGACCCAGTACTTC

v_gene: TRBV5-1
j_gene: TRBJ2-5
d_gene: .
abundance: .
CDR3aa: CASSFRGGREETQYF
CDR3nt: TGCGCCAGCAGCTTCCGTGGGGGGCGCGAGGAGACCCAGTACTTC

v_gene: TRBV20-1
j_gene: TRBJ1-2
d_gene: .
abundance: .
CDR3aa: CSAPGRFNYGYTF
CDR3nt: TGCAGTGCTCCGGGGCGGTTTAACTATGGCTACACCTTC

v_gene: TRBV5-5
j_gene: TRBJ2-5
d_gene: TRBD1
abundance: .
CDR3aa: CASSADRAETQYF
CDR3nt: TGTGCCAGCAGCGCTGACAGGGCTGAGACCCAGTACTTC

v_gene: TRBV20-1
j_gene: TRBJ1-1
d_gene: .
abundance: many
CDR3aa: CSARPLSAPGPEAFF
CDR3nt: TGCAGTGCTAGACCGCTATCCGCCCCGGGACCTGAAGCTTTCTTT

v_gene: TRBV6-2/TRBV6-3
j_gene: TRBJ2-5
d_gene: .
abundance: .
CDR3aa: CASSYRLAQTQYF
CDR3nt: TGTGCCAGCAGTTACCGGCTAGCACAGACCCAGTACTTC